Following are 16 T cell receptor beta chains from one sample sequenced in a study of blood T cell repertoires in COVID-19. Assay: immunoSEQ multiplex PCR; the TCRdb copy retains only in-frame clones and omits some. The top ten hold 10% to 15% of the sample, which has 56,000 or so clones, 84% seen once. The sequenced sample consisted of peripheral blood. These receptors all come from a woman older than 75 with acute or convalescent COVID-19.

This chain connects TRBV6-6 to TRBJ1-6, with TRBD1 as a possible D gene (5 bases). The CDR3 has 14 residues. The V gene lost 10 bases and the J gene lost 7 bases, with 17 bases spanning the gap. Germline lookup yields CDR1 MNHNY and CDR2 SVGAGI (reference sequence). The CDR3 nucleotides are TGTGCCACTCACAGGAATGCCAACAATTCACCCCTCCACTTT. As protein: CATHRNANNSPLHF.

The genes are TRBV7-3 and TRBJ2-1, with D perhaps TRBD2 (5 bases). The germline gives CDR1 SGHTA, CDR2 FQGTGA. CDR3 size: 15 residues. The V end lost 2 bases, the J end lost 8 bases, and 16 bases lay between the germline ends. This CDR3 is CASSLEGLKSDEQFF. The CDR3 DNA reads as TGTGCCAGCAGCTTAGAGGGATTAAAATCCGATGAGCAGTTCTTC.

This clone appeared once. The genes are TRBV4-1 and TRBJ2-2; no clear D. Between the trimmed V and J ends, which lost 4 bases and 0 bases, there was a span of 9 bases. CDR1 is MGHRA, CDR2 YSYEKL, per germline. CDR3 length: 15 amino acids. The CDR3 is CASSPGKSNTGELFF. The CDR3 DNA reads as TGCGCCAGCAGCCCTGGCAAGTCGAACACCGGGGAGCTGTTTTTT.

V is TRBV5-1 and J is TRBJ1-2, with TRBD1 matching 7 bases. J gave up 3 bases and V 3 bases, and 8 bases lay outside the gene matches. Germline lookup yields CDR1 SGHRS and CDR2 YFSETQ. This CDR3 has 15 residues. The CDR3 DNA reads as TGCGCCAGCAGCTCTCAGACAGGGACATACTATGGCTACACCTTC. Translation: CASSSQTGTYYGYTF.

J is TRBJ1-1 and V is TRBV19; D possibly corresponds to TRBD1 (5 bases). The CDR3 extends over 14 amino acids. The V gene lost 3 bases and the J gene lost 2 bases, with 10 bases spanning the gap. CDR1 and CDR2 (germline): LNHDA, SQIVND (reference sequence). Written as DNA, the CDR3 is TGTGCCAGTAGTATCGGGGGAAAAAACACTGAAGCTTTCTTT. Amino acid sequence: CASSIGGKNTEAFF.

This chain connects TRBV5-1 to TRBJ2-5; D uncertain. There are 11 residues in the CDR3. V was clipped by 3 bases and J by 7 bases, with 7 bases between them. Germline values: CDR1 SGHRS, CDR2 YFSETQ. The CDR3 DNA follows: TGCGCCAGCAGCTCTCCGGGGACCCAGTACTTC. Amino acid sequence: CASSSPGTQYF.

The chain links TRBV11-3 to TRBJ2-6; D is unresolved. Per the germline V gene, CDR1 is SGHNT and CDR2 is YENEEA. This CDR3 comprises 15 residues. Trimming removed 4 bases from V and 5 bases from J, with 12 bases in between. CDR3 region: CASSYSRSWANVLTF. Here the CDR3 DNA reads TGTGCCAGCAGCTATAGCCGTTCGTGGGCCAACGTCCTGACTTTC. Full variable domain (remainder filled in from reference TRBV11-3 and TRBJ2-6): EAGVVQSPRYKIIEKKQPVAFWCNPISGHNTLYWYLQNLGQGPELLIRYENEEAVDDSQLPKDRFSAERLKGVDSTLKIQPAELGDSAVYLCASSYSRSWANVLTFGAGSRLTVL.

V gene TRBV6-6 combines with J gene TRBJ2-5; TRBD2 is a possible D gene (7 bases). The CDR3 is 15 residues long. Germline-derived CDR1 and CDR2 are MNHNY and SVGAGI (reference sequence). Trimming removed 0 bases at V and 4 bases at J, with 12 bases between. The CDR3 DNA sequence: TGTGCCAGCAGTTACTCGTCGGGGGGCTTAGAGACCCAGTACTTC. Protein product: CASSYSSGGLETQYF.

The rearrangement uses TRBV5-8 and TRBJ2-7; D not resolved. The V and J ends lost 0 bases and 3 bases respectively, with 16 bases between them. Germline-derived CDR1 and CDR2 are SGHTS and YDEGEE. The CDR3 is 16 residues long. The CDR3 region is CASSLDISPSHYEQYF. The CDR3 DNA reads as TGTGCCAGCAGCTTGGACATCTCACCCTCCCACTACGAGCAGTACTTC.

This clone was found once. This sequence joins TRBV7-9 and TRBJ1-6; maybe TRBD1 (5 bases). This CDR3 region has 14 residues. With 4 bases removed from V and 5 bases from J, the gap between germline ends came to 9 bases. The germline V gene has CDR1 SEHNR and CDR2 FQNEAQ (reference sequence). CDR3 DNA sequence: TGTGCCAGCAGCTATCAGACAGATAATTCACCCCTCCACTTT. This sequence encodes CASSYQTDNSPLHF.

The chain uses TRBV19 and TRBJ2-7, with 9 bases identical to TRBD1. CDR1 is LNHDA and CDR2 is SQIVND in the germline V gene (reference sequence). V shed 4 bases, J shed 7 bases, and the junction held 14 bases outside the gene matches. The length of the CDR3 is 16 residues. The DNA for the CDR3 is TGTGCCAGTAGTAAATTCCCGGGACAGGGAAGCGAGGAGCAGTACTTC. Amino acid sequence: CASSKFPGQGSEEQYF.

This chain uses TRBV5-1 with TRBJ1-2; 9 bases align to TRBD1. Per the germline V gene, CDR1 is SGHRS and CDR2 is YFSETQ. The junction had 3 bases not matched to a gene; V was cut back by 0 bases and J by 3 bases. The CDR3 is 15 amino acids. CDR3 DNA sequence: TGCGCCAGCAGCTTGGTGGGACAGGGCGACTATGGCTACACCTTC. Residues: CASSLVGQGDYGYTF.

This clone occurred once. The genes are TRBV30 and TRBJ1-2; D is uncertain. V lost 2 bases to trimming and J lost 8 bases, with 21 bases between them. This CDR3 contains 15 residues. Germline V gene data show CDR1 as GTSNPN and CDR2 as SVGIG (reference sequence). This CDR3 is CAWSISVGRAGGYTF. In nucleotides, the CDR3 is TGTGCCTGGAGTATTTCAGTTGGCCGAGCGGGCGGCTACACCTTC.

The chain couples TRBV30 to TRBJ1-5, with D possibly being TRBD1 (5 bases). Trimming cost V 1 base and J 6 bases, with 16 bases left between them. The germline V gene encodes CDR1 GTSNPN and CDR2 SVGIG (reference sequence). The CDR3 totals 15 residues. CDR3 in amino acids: CAWSGKGGAVQPQHF. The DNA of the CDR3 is TGTGCCTGGAGTGGAAAGGGAGGGGCGGTTCAGCCCCAGCATTTT.

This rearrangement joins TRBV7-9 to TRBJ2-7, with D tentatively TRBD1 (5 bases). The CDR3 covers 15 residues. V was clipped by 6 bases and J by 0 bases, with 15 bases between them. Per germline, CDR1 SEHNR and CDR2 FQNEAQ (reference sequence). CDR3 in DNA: TGTGCCAGCAGTTTCAGGACAAGCAGCTCCTACGAGCAGTACTTC. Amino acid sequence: CASSFRTSSSYEQYF.

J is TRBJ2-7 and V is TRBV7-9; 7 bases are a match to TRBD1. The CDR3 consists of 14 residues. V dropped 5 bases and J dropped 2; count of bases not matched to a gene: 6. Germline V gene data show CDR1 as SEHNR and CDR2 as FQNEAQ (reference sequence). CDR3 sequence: CASSPEGAAYEQYF. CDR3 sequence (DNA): TGTGCCAGCAGCCCCGAGGGGGCGGCCTACGAGCAGTACTTC.